The clone carrying this T cell receptor beta chain was observed a few times. Its target is not known. This entry is derived from a study of T-cell memory formation after mild COVID-19. Study at large: The two donors had largely donor-specific TCR clusters.

General study points: Contracting CD4+ clones sat mainly in CM and EM; CD8+ in EMRA. Cross-reactive memory appears to have joined, as suggested by some responding clones showing up in pre-infection memory.

UMIs and sample barcodes were carried by the TCR alpha and TCR beta cDNA libraries that 5'RACE produced using constant-segment primers. TCRdb analysed the 5' RACE reads with MiXCR anew, one entry per CDR3 protein. This sample yields approximately 480,000 distinct CDR3 sequences, of which about 20% are seen a single time; roughly 12% belongs to the top ten. This receptor was identified in an adult woman who had mild COVID-19 (a few samples of this study predate the infection). Cell type and time point are not known. Sequencing was carried out using PBMCs or a T cell subset sorted from them (not recorded which).

The CDR3 coding sequence is TGCAGCGCCCGGCGGGGACCGGGACTAGCGGCCACAGATACGCAGTATTTT. Amino acids: CSARRGPGLAATDTQYF. V usage is TRBV29-1 and J usage is TRBJ2-3; 11 nucleotides match TRBD2. Germline CDR1 reads SQVTM; CDR2 reads ANQGSEA. The CDR3 loop spans 17 amino acids. V lost 7 bases, J lost 2 bases, and 14 bases stayed unmatched.